This T cell receptor beta chain was profiled in a study of T cells after yellow fever vaccination (dated by TCRdb to the late 2010s). Regarding the study in general: Libraries from fractions with low cell numbers were prepared with the SMART-Seq v4 Ultra Low Input RNA kit. Blood was drawn at multiple timepoints before and after primary and secondary immunization, with bulk PBMC replicates and cell subsets isolated. The cohort comprised two healthy male donors, one aged 18 to 29 and one aged 30 to 40 years. Bulk TCR alpha and beta repertoires were sequenced longitudinally to track T-cell clones before and after primary and booster YFV17D yellow fever vaccination.

The treatment or condition label of this sample denotes: live attenuated yellow fever vaccine strain. Two biological replicates of bulk PBMCs were collected at each blood-draw timepoint. PBMCs were isolated from peripheral blood using a standard Ficoll-Paque protocol. TriZol was used to extract RNA from bulk PBMCs, CD4 and CD8 fractions, and dextramer-positive and dextramer-negative fractions. TCR cDNA was synthesized by 5'RACE template switching, which introduced a universal primer site and unique molecular identifiers. cDNA synthesis was primed from both the TCR alpha and TCR beta constant segments. Two PCR steps were used to amplify libraries, with sample barcodes and sequencing adapters being added in the second step. Libraries were sequenced on Illumina HiSeq 2500 (2x100 bp) or NovaSeq (2x150 bp). As for the original processing: Demultiplexing of reads and collapsing into UMI consensus sequences were performed with MIGEC, and V(D)J alignment was carried out with MiXCR. Using edgeR on replicate PBMC samples, clonotypes were called vaccine-responding if FDR was below 0.01 and the log2 fold change was above 5 up to day 15. Bulk clonotypes were assigned CD4 or CD8 identity according to which sequenced CD4 or CD8 repertoire held them at higher abundance. The public reads were reanalyzed by TCRdb: fastp trimming at Q25, MiXCR alignment, in-frame beta chains only. Each CDR3 protein gets just one entry, which takes the most common genes and DNA from the rows behind it. For this entry, the V and J calls and clone size follow TCRdb and not the study's own pipeline. Across this sample there are some 500,000 distinct CDR3 sequences, with around an eighth seen only once. The ten largest clones take up roughly 13% of the sample.

About this clonotype: The clone's antigen remains unknown. It has no much larger one-base neighbor in the sample; base qualities were not kept.

Broad study findings and their caveats: A small fraction of clonotypes appeared in both the CD4 and CD8 compartments, likely as a result of convergent recombination. The secondary T-cell response was found to be weaker but faster than the primary response, with a peak reached on day 5 rather than on day 15. Computational filtering was required because FACS-sorted repertoires could contain abundant contaminating clonotypes from the bulk population. Most clones expanded after primary vaccination were re-detected after the booster (96% of CD4 and roughly 85% of CD8), suggesting broad memory maintenance. Because the study included only a couple of donors, the extent to which the findings can be generalized is limited.

The sequences come from PBMCs, collected on the day of the yellow fever booster vaccination. The TCR was taken from a young man who received the YFV17D yellow fever vaccine.

CDR3 region: CSAPPTGSSYEQYF. The DNA reads as follows: TGCAGTGCTCCACCTACAGGATCTTCCTACGAGCAGTACTTC. The rearrangement joined TRBV20-1 to TRBJ2-7; the D region possibly corresponds to TRBD1 (5 bases align). From the cysteine through the phenylalanine, the CDR3 covers 14 amino acids. Of the read, only the CDR3 DNA is kept; its 42 bases are in frame from base 1. CDR1 and CDR2, per the germline V gene (reference sequence), are DFQATT and SNEGSKA. Trimming removed 5 bases from V and 1 base from J, leaving 15 bases between the germline ends.